These 26 T cell receptor beta chains share one sample of origin, sequenced in a study of T-cell reconstitution after alpha-beta-depleted transplantation in children. It was with unique molecular identifiers that the TCRbeta library was prepared. TCRdb recomputed calls from the PCR reads with MiXCR, one row per CDR3 protein. The data show some 450,000 distinct CDR3 sequences, about 40% seen once. Here the sequenced sample was PBMCs, taken before TCRalphabeta/CD19-depleted stem cell transplant. The receptor source for this set is a girl aged 2 to 9 with aplastic anemia, due to receive a stem cell transplant.

This chain connects TRBV4-1 to TRBJ2-1; 7 positions agree with TRBD1. Germline V CDR1 and CDR2: MGHRA, YSYEKL. V was pared by 4 bases and J by 7 bases, with 10 bases of the junction left unmatched. This CDR3 spans 15 amino acids. In nucleotides, the CDR3 is TGCGCCAGCAGCCCCACAGGGGTAGGGGATAATGAGCAGTTCTTC. As protein: CASSPTGVGDNEQFF.

This clonotype was picked up many times. The chain couples TRBV11-2 to TRBJ2-3, with 9 bases matching TRBD2. This CDR3 is built from 17 residues. Germline assignment: CDR1 SGHAT and CDR2 FQNNGV. With V trimmed by 3 bases and J by 5 bases, 12 bases remained unmatched. The CDR3 DNA sequence: TGTGCCAGCAGCTTCGATGGGGCTAGCGGGAATAGAGATACGCAGTATTTT. Translating gives CASSFDGASGNRDTQYF.

This clonotype was observed many times. This chain links TRBV20-1 with TRBJ2-3; 9 nucleotides agree with TRBD2. Per the germline V gene, CDR1 is DFQATT and CDR2 is SNEGSKA (reference sequence). The CDR3 has 14 amino acids. V was pared by 5 bases and J by 4 bases, with 7 bases of the junction left unmatched. Here the CDR3 DNA reads TGCAGTGCTCTTAGCGGGAGTGGGCCAGATACGCAGTATTTT. Amino acids: CSALSGSGPDTQYF.

The table lists this clonotype with many counts. This chain connects TRBV6-2 or TRBV6-3 to TRBJ2-1; possible D gene TRBD2, 6 bases. V gave up 3 bases and J gave up 3 bases, with 12 bases separating them. Germline lookup yields CDR1 MNHEY and CDR2 SVGEGT. The CDR3 totals 15 residues. This chain's CDR3 is CASSYRGLFYNEQFF. The CDR3 coding sequence is TGTGCCAGCAGTTATAGGGGACTCTTCTACAATGAGCAGTTCTTC.

To note about this clonotype: At one end the junction does not follow the germline gene, possibly because of a read error. The chain carries TRBV5-1 and TRBJ1-5; D is unresolved. The CDR3 is 13 amino acids. Germline-derived CDR1 and CDR2 are SGHRS and YFSETQ. CDR3 DNA sequence: TGCGCCAGCAGCTTGGGAAGCAATCAGCCCCAGCAATTT. Encoded protein: CASSLGSNQPQQF.

This clonotype appeared many times. The rearrangement joins TRBV20-1 to TRBJ2-7; 12 bases map to TRBD2. This CDR3 spans 16 amino acids. Germline CDR1 reads DFQATT; CDR2 reads SNEGSKA (reference sequence). Trimming cost V 6 bases and J 3 bases; bases outside gene matches: 12. CDR3 protein: CSAKSELAGGDYEQYF. The CDR3 region has the DNA TGCAGTGCGAAAAGTGAACTAGCGGGAGGTGACTACGAGCAGTACTTC.

This clonotype was counted at least ten times. The CDR3 loop is CASSYSHLGAYEQYF. CDR3 sequence (DNA): TGTGCCAGCAGTTACTCACACTTGGGGGCCTACGAGCAGTACTTC. The V call is TRBV6-5, the J call TRBJ2-7; D assignment may be TRBD1 or TRBD2 (5 bases each). The V end was cut by 0 bases, the J end by 2 bases, with 11 bases between. The CDR3 contains 15 residues. Germline assignment: CDR1 MNHEY and CDR2 SVGAGI.

The rearrangement uses TRBV5-1 and TRBJ2-2; TRBD2 is a possible D gene (5 bases). The CDR3 sequence is 17 residues long. Germline CDR1 is SGHRS and CDR2 is YFSETQ. Trimming removed 4 bases from V and 0 bases from J, with 16 bases in between. The CDR3 loop is CASSQAPAGANTGELFF. As DNA, the CDR3 is TGCGCCAGCAGCCAAGCCCCCGCCGGGGCGAACACCGGGGAGCTGTTTTTT.

About this clonotype: A junction end diverges from the germline sequence, so it may reflect a read error. This chain links TRBV7-2 with TRBJ1-5; D not resolved. This CDR3 is 14 amino acids long. Germline V lookup: CDR1 SGHTA, CDR2 FQGNSA. CDR3 DNA sequence: TGTGCCAGCAGCTTGGGCGGCTACAATCAGCCCCAGCTTTTT. Protein sequence: CASSLGGYNQPQLF.

This clonotype came up once. This could be a read error, since a much larger clone is one nucleotide away. The chain is built from TRBV6-2 or TRBV6-3 and TRBJ1-5; 7 bases align to TRBD1. The CDR3 sequence is 15 residues long. In germline, CDR1 is MNHEY, CDR2 SVGEGT. CDR3 protein: CASNYLAGGNQPQHF. The DNA of the CDR3 is TGTGCCAGCAATTACTTGGCAGGGGGGAATCAGCCCCAGCATTTT.

This clonotype occurred many times. This chain joins TRBV3-1 and TRBJ2-2; D gene unclear. Germline loops: CDR1 LGHDT, CDR2 YNNKEL (reference sequence). V shed 0 bases and J shed 2 bases, with 7 bases lying between them. There are 15 residues in the CDR3. CDR3 loop: CASSQDYVNTGELFF. In DNA, the CDR3 is TGTGCCAGCAGCCAAGATTATGTTAACACCGGGGAGCTGTTTTTT.

The rearrangement links TRBV30 to TRBJ1-3, with unresolved D. The V end lost 2 bases, the J end lost 8 bases, and 10 bases lay between the germline ends. Germline lookup yields CDR1 GTSNPN and CDR2 SVGIG (reference sequence). CDR3 length equals 12 residues. The CDR3 DNA follows: TGTGCCTGGAGTTTGAGTTTGGACACCATATATTTT. Translating it yields CAWSLSLDTIYF.

This clonotype was seen repeatedly, ten times or more. This chain joins TRBV20-1 and TRBJ2-7, with a possible D match to TRBD2 (5 bases). Trimming took off 3 bases at V and 3 bases at J, with 6 bases between the two ends. This CDR3 region has 11 residues. Germline assignment: CDR1 DFQATT and CDR2 SNEGSKA (reference sequence). The CDR3 loop is CSARRDYEQYF. CDR3 sequence (DNA): TGCAGTGCTAGGAGGGACTACGAGCAGTACTTC.

This clonotype showed up many times. The J gene is TRBJ1-1, the V gene TRBV3-1; D is possibly TRBD1 (5 bases). CDR1 and CDR2 from the germline V gene are LGHDT and YNNKEL (reference sequence). V lost 1 base and J lost 10, with 16 bases in between. The CDR3 spans 14 residues. Here the CDR3 reads CASSQVGPEARAFF. The CDR3, as DNA: TGTGCCAGCAGCCAAGTGGGACCCGAAGCCAGAGCTTTCTTT. The whole variable domain, filled in from reference TRBV3-1 and TRBJ1-1, reads DTAVSQTPKYLVTQMGNDKSIKCEQNLGHDTMYWYKQDSKKFLKIMFSYNNKELIINETVPNRFSPKSPDKAHLNLHINSLELGDSAVYFCASSQVGPEARAFFGQGTRLTVV.

This clonotype appeared a few times. This chain joins TRBV7-2 and TRBJ2-3, with D perhaps matching TRBD1 (5 bases). CDR1 and CDR2 from the germline V gene are SGHTA and FQGNSA. V dropped 3 bases and J dropped 5 bases, with 9 bases sitting between them. The CDR3 extends over 13 amino acids. This CDR3 reads CASSFGGQDTQYF. The DNA of the CDR3 is TGTGCCAGCAGCTTTGGCGGACAAGATACGCAGTATTTT. The entire variable domain, with the rest obtained from reference TRBV7-2 and TRBJ2-3, is as follows: GAGVSQSPSNKVTEKGKDVELRCDPISGHTALYWYRQSLGQGLEFLIYFQGNSAPDKSGLPSDRFSAERTGGSVSTLTIQRTQQEDSAVYLCASSFGGQDTQYFGPGTRLTVL.

The chain recombines TRBV14 with TRBJ1-1; TRBD1 is a possible D gene (5 bases). CDR3 length: 14 amino acids. The V gene's germline CDR1 is SGHDN and CDR2 FVKESK. Trimming took off 2 bases at V and 4 bases at J, with 11 bases between the two ends. CDR3 nucleotides: TGTGCCAGCAGCCAATTTCGGGGGAGCACTGAAGCTTTCTTT. Its translation: CASSQFRGSTEAFF.

This chain connects TRBV29-1 to TRBJ2-1; 7 bases fit TRBD1. Germline V CDR1 and CDR2: SQVTM, ANQGSEA. CDR3 length: 12 residues. With 5 bases clipped from V and 14 bases from J, the junction kept 12 bases outside the gene matches. CDR3 in amino acids: CSVTQVDRVEFF. As DNA, the CDR3 is TGCAGCGTTACCCAGGTCGACAGGGTGGAGTTCTTC.

In its sample, this clonotype was seen a few times. The V and J genes are TRBV6-5 and TRBJ2-7, with TRBD1 as a possible D gene (6 bases). Germline lookup yields CDR1 MNHEY and CDR2 SVGAGI. The CDR3 contains 15 residues. Trimming shortened V by 0 bases and J by 1 base, and 10 bases separated the two germline ends. CDR3 amino acids: CASSYSMRGSYEQYF. CDR3 coding DNA: TGTGCCAGCAGTTACTCGATGAGGGGGTCCTACGAGCAGTACTTC.

The table lists this clonotype with a few counts. The chain combines TRBV4-3 with TRBJ2-3; TRBD1 might be the D (5 bases). There are 17 residues in the CDR3. Trimming removed 0 bases at V and 6 bases at J, with 19 bases between. Per germline, CDR1 LGHNA and CDR2 YSLEER. CDR3 sequence reads: CASSQEPLLYRTDTQYF. DNA of the CDR3: TGCGCCAGCAGCCAAGAACCCCTTCTTTACAGGACCGATACGCAGTATTTT.

The V call is TRBV5-1, the J call TRBJ1-1; 7 positions agree with TRBD1. Trimming at V came to 1 base and at J to 7 bases, leaving 7 bases not matched to a gene. The CDR3 length is 14 residues. Germline assignment: CDR1 SGHRS and CDR2 YFSETQ. Written as DNA, the CDR3 is TGCGCCAGCAGCTTGACAGGGGACGCCATTGAAGCTTTCTTT. This sequence encodes CASSLTGDAIEAFF. Combining the CDR3 with reference TRBV5-1 and TRBJ1-1 gives the whole variable domain KAGVTQTPRYLIKTRGQQVTLSCSPISGHRSVSWYQQTPGQGLQFLFEYFSETQRNKGNFPGRFSGRQFSNSRSEMNVSTLELGDSALYLCASSLTGDAIEAFFGQGTRLTVV.

V is TRBV7-8 and J is TRBJ2-7; 13 bases match TRBD2. Germline loops: CDR1 SGHVS, CDR2 FQNEAQ. Trimming removed 5 bases from V and 7 bases from J; junction bases left unmatched: 11. The CDR3 sequence is 16 residues long. CDR3 in amino acids: CASSPSGLAGPGEQYF. The CDR3 nucleotides are TGTGCCAGCAGCCCCTCGGGACTAGCGGGACCAGGGGAGCAGTACTTC.

This clonotype was recorded many times. J is TRBJ1-2 and V is TRBV12-3 or TRBV12-4, with D possibly TRBD1 on 5 matching bases. The CDR3 sequence is 14 residues long. The V end was cut by 5 bases, the J end by 4 bases, with 14 bases between. CDR3 nucleotide sequence: TGTGCCAGCAGTCACAGCAGGGTTGTCTATGGCTACACCTTC. This translates into CASSHSRVVYGYTF.

This clonotype was counted only a few times. The V gene is TRBV20-1, the J gene TRBJ2-3, with TRBD2 identical over 8 bases. Germline V gene data show CDR1 as DFQATT and CDR2 as SNEGSKA (reference sequence). Unmatched junction bases numbered 7, after V lost 8 bases and J lost 6 bases. This CDR3 has 12 residues. CDR3 sequence reads: CSSSGSLDTQYF. The DNA for the CDR3 is TGCAGTAGCAGCGGGAGTCTGGATACGCAGTATTTT.

This clonotype occurred once. The chain recombines TRBV18 with TRBJ2-5, with D perhaps TRBD1 or TRBD2 (5 bases each). This CDR3 has 15 residues. V was clipped by 0 bases and J by 3 bases, with 11 bases between them. Germline V gene lookup returns CDR1 KGHSH and CDR2 LQKENI. The CDR3 spells CASSPPFGAKETQYF. As DNA, the CDR3 is TGTGCCAGCTCACCACCGTTCGGGGCAAAAGAGACCCAGTACTTC.

In its sample, this clonotype was seen a few times. V usage is TRBV20-1 and J usage is TRBJ1-5; 7 bases are a match to TRBD1. The germline CDR1 and CDR2 sequences are DFQATT and SNEGSKA (reference sequence). The V and J ends lost 6 bases and 4 bases, in that order; junction bases with no gene match: 12. This CDR3 comprises 15 residues. CDR3 residues: CSAEGPGQMNQPQHF. CDR3 sequence (DNA): TGCAGTGCCGAGGGACCGGGACAGATGAATCAGCCCCAGCATTTT.

This clonotype was seen only a few times. The chain couples TRBV5-1 to TRBJ2-1; D possibly uses TRBD1 or TRBD2 (5 bases each). Trimming stripped 9 bases from V and 5 bases from J, with 24 bases between. The length of the CDR3 is 16 residues. The germline V gene encodes CDR1 SGHRS and CDR2 YFSETQ. CDR3 residues: CATYSGDGGSNNEQFF. CDR3 nucleotide sequence: TGCGCCACCTACTCCGGGGACGGAGGATCAAACAATGAGCAGTTCTTC.